The entry below describes one TCR beta chain. The data belong to a study of early T cells in non-severe SARS-CoV-2 infection. About the study: Sequencing input comprised bulk RNA from unsorted whole blood; chain pairing was not available.

Unique molecular identifier tags were affixed to discrete cDNA molecules. TCRdb analysed the 5' RACE reads with MiXCR anew, one entry per CDR3 protein. This repertoire shows about 79,000 distinct CDR3 sequences, over 10% found once; its top ten account for roughly 6%. The CDR3 runs 13 residues. The V end lost 10 bases, the J end lost 3 bases, and 16 bases lay between the germline ends. The germline gives CDR1 SGHRS, CDR2 YFSETQ. The source material was whole blood. The TCR comes from an adult who was a healthcare worker with PCR-confirmed SARS-CoV-2 infection or an uninfected control (not recorded which). The J gene is TRBJ1-1, the V gene TRBV5-1; D uncertain. CDR3 in DNA: TGCGCCTCCCGGTTGGGTGTCGACACTGAAGCTTTCTTT. This gives the protein CASRLGVDTEAFF. The complete variable domain, with remaining parts taken from reference TRBV5-1 and TRBJ1-1, reads KAGVTQTPRYLIKTRGQQVTLSCSPISGHRSVSWYQQTPGQGLQFLFEYFSETQRNKGNFPGRFSGRQFSNSRSEMNVSTLELGDSALYLCASRLGVDTEAFFGQGTRLTVV.